This entry lists 5 T cell receptor beta chains sequenced from one sample in a study of identical twins (dated by TCRdb to between 2015 and 2016). The library was made by 5' RACE. Sequencing relied on an Illumina HiSeq 2000. TCRdb handled the public reads itself, with Q25 trimming in fastp and clone calling in MiXCR, and kept productive beta chains. One record per CDR3 amino acid sequence lists the most common genes and DNA. A total of under 350,000 distinct CDR3 sequences appear in this sample, more than 8% of them only once. The ten top clones hold approximately 6.5% of the sample. These data were also reused for a study on yellow fever vaccine responses in identical twins.

The sequencing input was CD8+ T cells sorted from blood. These receptors were obtained from a woman between 18 and 29 years old in good health.

This clonotype was seen ten or more times. J is TRBJ1-1 and V is TRBV25-1; D is ambiguous. Per germline, CDR1 MGHDK and CDR2 SYGVNS. V lost 10 bases and J 1 base, leaving 13 bases between the germline ends. The CDR3 is 13 amino acids. CDR3 coding DNA: TGTGCCATACAAGATGGTCGGAACACTGAAGCTTTCTTT. Protein product: CAIQDGRNTEAFF.

This clonotype was observed a few times. The V gene is TRBV13, the J gene TRBJ2-2; 11 bases are shared with TRBD2. From germline, CDR1 is PRHDT and CDR2 FYEKMQ (reference sequence). The CDR3 is 17 residues long. Germline trimming cut 5 bases from V and 2 bases from J; bases unmatched to any gene: 7. The CDR3 coding sequence is TGTGCCAGCAGCCCGAGACTAGCGGGGATTAACACCGGGGAGCTGTTTTTT. This sequence encodes CASSPRLAGINTGELFF. The variable domain in full, with the rest retrieved from reference TRBV13 and TRBJ2-2, is AAGVIQSPRHLIKEKRETATLKCYPIPRHDTVYWYQQGPGQDPQFLISFYEKMQSDKGSIPDRFSAQQFSDYHSELNMSSLELGDSALYFCASSPRLAGINTGELFFGEGSRLTVL.

This clonotype appeared many times. The rearrangement joins TRBV3-1 to TRBJ2-7, with D possibly being TRBD2 (5 bases). The CDR3 runs 17 residues. Germline CDR1 LGHDT, CDR2 YNNKEL (reference sequence). Deletions cut 4 bases from V and 4 bases from J, with 23 bases between. CDR3 amino acids: CASSLQGMSSGRYEQYF. The CDR3 DNA reads TGTGCCAGCAGCCTTCAAGGTATGTCGAGCGGAAGGTACGAGCAGTACTTC.

This chain uses TRBV30 with TRBJ1-4; D is unresolved. Trimming took 2 bases from V and 7 from J, leaving 8 bases between them. Germline CDR1 GTSNPN, CDR2 SVGIG (reference sequence). The CDR3 has 12 amino acids. DNA for the CDR3: TGTGCCTGGAGTCCCTCGGGTGAAAAACTGTTTTTT. It yields the protein CAWSPSGEKLFF.

This clonotype was detected a few times. The chain has TRBV6-5 and TRBJ2-3, with 10 bases matching TRBD2. CDR3 length: 14 residues. V was clipped by 2 bases and J by 5 bases; unmatched bases: 1. The germline V gene encodes CDR1 MNHEY and CDR2 SVGAGI. CDR3 amino acids: CASSYVAGGDTQYF. The DNA of the CDR3 is TGTGCCAGCAGTTACGTAGCGGGAGGAGATACGCAGTATTTT.